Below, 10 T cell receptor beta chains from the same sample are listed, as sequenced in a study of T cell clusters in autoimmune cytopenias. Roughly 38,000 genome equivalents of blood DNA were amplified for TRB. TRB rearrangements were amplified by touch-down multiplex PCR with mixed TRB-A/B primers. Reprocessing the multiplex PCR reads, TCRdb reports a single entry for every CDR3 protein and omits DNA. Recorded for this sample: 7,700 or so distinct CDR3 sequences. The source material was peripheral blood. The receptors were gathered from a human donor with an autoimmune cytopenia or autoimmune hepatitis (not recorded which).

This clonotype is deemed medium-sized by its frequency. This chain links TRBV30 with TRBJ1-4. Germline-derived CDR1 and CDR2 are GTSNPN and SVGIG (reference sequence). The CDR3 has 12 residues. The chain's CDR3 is CAWSVEGGKLFF. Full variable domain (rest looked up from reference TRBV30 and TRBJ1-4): SQTIHQWPATLVQPVGSPLSLECTVEGTSNPNLYWYRQAAGRGLQLLFYSVGIGQISSEVPQNLSASRPQDRQFILSSKKLLLSDSGFYLCAWSVEGGKLFFGSGTQLSVL.

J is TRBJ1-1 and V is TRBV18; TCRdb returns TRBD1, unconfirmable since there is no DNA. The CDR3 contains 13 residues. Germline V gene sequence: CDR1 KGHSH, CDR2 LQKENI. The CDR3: CASSPGQDTEAFF. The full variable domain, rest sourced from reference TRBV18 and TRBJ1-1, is NAGVMQNPRHLVRRRGQEARLRCSPMKGHSHVYWYRQLPEEGLKFMVYLQKENIIDESGMPKERFSAEFPKEGPSILRIQQVVRGDSAAYFCASSPGQDTEAFFGQGTRLTVV.

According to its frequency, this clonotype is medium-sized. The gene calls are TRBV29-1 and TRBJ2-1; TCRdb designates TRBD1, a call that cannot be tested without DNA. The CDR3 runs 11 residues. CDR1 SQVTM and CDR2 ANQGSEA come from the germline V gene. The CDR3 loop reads CSGGTPNEQFF.

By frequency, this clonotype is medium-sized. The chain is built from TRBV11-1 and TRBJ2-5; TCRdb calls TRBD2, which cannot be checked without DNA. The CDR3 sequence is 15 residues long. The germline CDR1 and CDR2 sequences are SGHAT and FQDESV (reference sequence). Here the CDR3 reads CASSPRPRTEETQYF.

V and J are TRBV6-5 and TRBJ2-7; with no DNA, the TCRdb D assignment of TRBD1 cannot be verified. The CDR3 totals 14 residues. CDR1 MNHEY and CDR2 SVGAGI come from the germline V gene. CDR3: CASSRDDTAYEQYF.

This chain's CDR3 is CASSLAGAQETQYF. V usage is TRBV5-4 and J usage is TRBJ2-5; TCRdb returns TRBD1, unconfirmable since there is no DNA. This CDR3 is built from 14 residues. The germline V gene has CDR1 SGHNT and CDR2 YYREEE (reference sequence).

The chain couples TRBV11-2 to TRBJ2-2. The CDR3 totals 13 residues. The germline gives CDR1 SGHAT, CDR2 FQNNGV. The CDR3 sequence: CASSSSTSRELFF.

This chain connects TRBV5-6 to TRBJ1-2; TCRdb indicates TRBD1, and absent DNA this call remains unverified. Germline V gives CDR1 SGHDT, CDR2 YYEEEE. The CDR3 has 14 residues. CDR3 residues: CASSFNRDFYGYTF. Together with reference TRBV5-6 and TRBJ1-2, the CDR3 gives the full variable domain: DAGVTQSPTHLIKTRGQQVTLRCSPKSGHDTVSWYQQALGQGPQFIFQYYEEEERQRGNFPDRFSGHQFPNYSSELNVNALLLGDSALYLCASSFNRDFYGYTFGSGTRLTVV.

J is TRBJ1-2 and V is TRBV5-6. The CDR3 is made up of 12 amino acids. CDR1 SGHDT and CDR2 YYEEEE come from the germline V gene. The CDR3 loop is CASSSPEGGYTF.

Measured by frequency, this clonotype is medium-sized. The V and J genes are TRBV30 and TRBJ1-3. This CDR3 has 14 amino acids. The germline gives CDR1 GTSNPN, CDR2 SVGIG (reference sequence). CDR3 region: CAWSEGRSGNTIYF.